The next 15 T cell receptor beta chains were all read from a single sample in a study of OX40 agonist ivuxolimab in advanced cancers. TCRdb keeps only in-frame clones here, not all; method: immunoSEQ multiplex PCR. The sample carries approximately 99,000 clones, about 96% recorded once. This material consisted of CD4+ or CD8+ T cells sorted from blood, taken in a trial of the OX40 agonist ivuxolimab. All receptors derive from an adult with an advanced solid tumor such as melanoma, head and neck, liver or kidney cancer.

This chain links TRBV9 with TRBJ2-3; 12 bases are a match to TRBD2. The ends lost 2 bases at V and 3 bases at J; junction bases unmatched: 7. Germline CDR1 SGDLS, CDR2 YYNGEE. The CDR3 loop spans 17 amino acids. This CDR3 is CASSVFLAGGPTDTQYF. CDR3 DNA: TGTGCCAGCAGCGTCTTCCTAGCGGGAGGGCCGACAGATACGCAGTATTTT. The variable domain in full, with the rest retrieved from reference TRBV9 and TRBJ2-3, is DSGVTQTPKHLITATGQRVTLRCSPRSGDLSVYWYQQSLDQGLQFLIQYYNGEERAKGNILERFSAQQFPDLHSELNLSSLELGDSALYFCASSVFLAGGPTDTQYFGPGTRLTVL.

CDR3 sequence reads: CASVLGGTYNEQFF. Here the CDR3 DNA reads TGTGCCAGCGTTTTGGGGGGGACCTACAATGAGCAGTTCTTC. This chain connects TRBV28 to TRBJ2-1, with TRBD2 matching over 7 bases. The CDR3 runs 14 residues. Germline V gene sequence: CDR1 MDHEN, CDR2 SYDVKM. V lost 8 bases and J lost 2; bases outside the gene matches: 6.

The chain couples TRBV7-9 to TRBJ1-2, with D tentatively TRBD1 (5 bases). CDR1 is SEHNR and CDR2 is FQNEAQ in the germline V gene (reference sequence). Trimming removed 5 bases at V and 7 bases at J, with 11 bases between. The CDR3 spans 12 residues. The CDR3 region is CASSTGTTGYTF. CDR3 DNA sequence: TGTGCCAGCAGCACCGGGACCACTGGCTACACCTTC.

This chain links TRBV4-3 with TRBJ2-1, with 9 bases fitting TRBD1. CDR3 length: 16 residues. Germline V CDR1 and CDR2: LGHNA, YSLEER. V shed 0 bases, J shed 1 base, and the junction held 1 base outside the gene matches. The CDR3 nucleotides are TGCGCCAGCAGCCAAGATGGGACAGGGTCCTACAATGAGCAGTTCTTC. Protein sequence: CASSQDGTGSYNEQFF.

The table lists this clone with a count of one. The rearrangement links TRBV11-2 to TRBJ1-4; 12 nucleotides align to TRBD1. V was pared by 5 bases and J by 8 bases, with 9 bases of the junction left unmatched. The germline CDR1 and CDR2 sequences are SGHAT and FQNNGV. CDR3 size: 16 residues. CDR3: CASSTHGTGGNEKLFF. The CDR3 coding sequence is TGTGCCAGCAGCACCCACGGGACAGGGGGCAACGAAAAACTGTTTTTT.

The chain joins TRBV15 to TRBJ1-1; D might be TRBD1 (6 bases). Germline CDR1 is LNHNV and CDR2 is YYDKDF (reference sequence). This CDR3 is 14 amino acids long. V lost 7 bases to trimming and J lost 5 bases, with 17 bases between them. The CDR3 nucleotides are TGTGCCACCAACGGAGGTAGGGGGAGGACTGAAGCTTTCTTT. Amino acids: CATNGGRGRTEAFF.

The chain uses TRBV27 and TRBJ2-7, with TRBD2 matching over 8 bases. V gave up 5 bases and J gave up 0 bases; unmatched junction bases: 9. Germline V gene data show CDR1 as MNHEY and CDR2 as SMNVEV (reference sequence). This CDR3 is built from 16 residues. CDR3 amino acids: CASSPVLADVSYEQYF. The CDR3 nucleotides read TGTGCCAGCAGTCCCGTACTAGCGGACGTCTCCTACGAGCAGTACTTC.

The chain combines TRBV9 with TRBJ1-3, with D unclear. This CDR3 contains 16 residues. Germline values: CDR1 SGDLS, CDR2 YYNGEE. Trimming pared 4 bases from V and 0 bases from J, leaving 14 bases between. The CDR3 DNA reads TGTGCCAGCAGCCTCGAGGGCGAGCTCTCTGGAAACACCATATATTTT. Its protein product is CASSLEGELSGNTIYF.

This rearrangement joins TRBV4-1 to TRBJ1-2; perhaps TRBD1 as D (6 bases). Trimming took off 0 bases at V and 0 bases at J, with 14 bases between the two ends. The CDR3 extends over 17 amino acids. CDR1 is MGHRA and CDR2 is YSYEKL in the germline V gene. The CDR3 region has the DNA TGCGCCAGCAGCCAAGATGGGGGGCGGGGAGCTAACTATGGCTACACCTTC. Translation: CASSQDGGRGANYGYTF.

V usage is TRBV28 and J usage is TRBJ2-7; 9 bases are a match to TRBD2. CDR3 length equals 14 residues. Losses at the gene ends were 7 bases for V and 4 bases for J; bases not matched to a gene: 8. Germline V lookup: CDR1 MDHEN, CDR2 SYDVKM. CDR3 sequence reads: CASTSTSGTYEQYF. In nucleotides, the CDR3 is TGTGCCAGCACCTCGACTAGCGGAACTTACGAGCAGTACTTC.

The chain links TRBV6-5 to TRBJ2-3; D tentatively reads TRBD1 or TRBD2 (5 bases each). The CDR3 contains 15 residues. V was clipped by 6 bases and J by 0 bases, with 13 bases between them. The germline V gene encodes CDR1 MNHEY and CDR2 SVGAGI. CDR3 DNA sequence: TGTGCCAGCAGCGTTTCCGGGGCGAGCACAGATACGCAGTATTTT. This translates into CASSVSGASTDTQYF.

The sample holds one count of this clone. The CDR3 here is CATSLGQAYEQYF. CDR3 nucleotides: TGTGCCACCTCGCTAGGACAGGCCTACGAGCAGTACTTC. The rearrangement links TRBV10-3 to TRBJ2-7; TRBD1 matches 7 bases. There are 13 residues in the CDR3. V gave up 10 bases and J gave up 2 bases; unmatched junction bases: 8. Looked up from germline, CDR1 is ENHRY and CDR2 is SYGVKD.

V gene TRBV7-9 combines with J gene TRBJ2-7, with D unclear. The CDR3 is 15 residues long. Germline CDR1 is SEHNR and CDR2 is FQNEAQ (reference sequence). V was clipped by 0 bases and J by 3 bases, with 12 bases between them. As DNA, the CDR3 is TGTGCCAGCAGCTTAGCCAGTGGGATTTTCTACGAGCAGTACTTC. Translated: CASSLASGIFYEQYF.

The count of this clone is one. J is TRBJ1-2 and V is TRBV10-3, with D possibly matching TRBD1 (6 bases). CDR1 ENHRY and CDR2 SYGVKD come from the germline V gene. Between the trimmed V and J ends, which lost 0 bases and 0 bases, there was a span of 14 bases. CDR3 size: 17 residues. The CDR3 region has the DNA TGTGCCATCAGTGAGTCGAGTCTGGGGGCAACTAACTATGGCTACACCTTC. Translated, it gives CAISESSLGATNYGYTF.

The chain carries TRBV5-1 and TRBJ2-7; the D is unclear. The germline CDR1 and CDR2 sequences are SGHRS and YFSETQ. Trimming cost V 3 bases and J 4 bases, with 20 bases left between them. The CDR3 is made up of 16 amino acids. CDR3 nucleotide sequence: TGCGCCAGCAGCTCGATTGTTGGGGATGAGGAATACGAGCAGTACTTC. As protein: CASSSIVGDEEYEQYF.